This T cell receptor (beta chain) was identified during a study of long-term antiretroviral therapy in people with HIV. Study outcomes and limitations: Repertoires in HIV (unlike those of controls) had narrower CDR3 length ranges.

Survey-level immunoSEQ v3.0 assays were run. The data were produced by immunoSEQ multiplex PCR, yet TCRdb's version contains in-frame clones alone and is incomplete. This table has 35,000 to 55,000 clones, about 95% appearing once. This clone was counted only a few times. Its antigen is not known. The TCR originated in a woman in her forties or fifties with HIV. Sequencing was performed on unsorted PBMCs, taken 3.7 years after starting antiretroviral therapy.

CDR3 loop: CASRGSGDTQYF. The CDR3 DNA sequence: TGTGCCAGCCGGGGGAGTGGAGATACGCAGTATTTT. This chain joins TRBV2 and TRBJ2-3; D perhaps matches TRBD2 (6 bases). The CDR3 contains 12 residues. CDR1 and CDR2 from the germline V gene are SNHLY and FYNNEI. V was cut by 8 bases and J by 5 bases, with 11 bases left in between.